The entry below describes one T cell receptor beta chain. Its antigen is still unknown. CD45RO-negative cells were positively selected for CCR7, leaving out terminally differentiated effector memory CD45RA+ cells. The repertoire was sequenced with immunoSEQ multiplex PCR; TCRdb's copy has only in-frame clones and lacks some. The repertoire holds about 2.2 million clones, with under 95% as singletons. The source of the sample is a study of shared clonotypes between healthy human individuals. V gave up 5 bases and J gave up 0 bases, with 11 bases separating them. The CDR3 extends over 15 amino acids. Germline V gives CDR1 SGHTA, CDR2 FQGNSA. Points from the study as a whole: Despite large depth, rarefaction showed incomplete sorted-subset sequencing.

The sample was naive CD8+ T cells from PBMCs. The V and J genes are TRBV7-2 and TRBJ1-5; weak D call: TRBD1 (5 bases). This receptor was obtained from a man aged 18-30 years in good health. Some clones in this sample may be carry-over from other donors' samples. DNA for the CDR3: TGTGCCAGCAGCATGGGACCAGATAGCAATCAGCCCCAGCATTTT. This gives the protein CASSMGPDSNQPQHF.